This T cell receptor beta chain was found in a study of blood T cells in healthy people across ages. As concerns this clonotype: Antigen unknown.

General study points: Per million T cells, the diversity of TCR beta decreased roughly linearly as age advanced. Naive CD4+ cells and diversity were both higher in long-lived donors than in aged donors. One million T cells yielded diversity estimates that were considered underestimates.

Through a sample-barcoded 5' primer and a J-beta primer mix, a second PCR was run for roughly 7 to 11 cycles. Tagging of each cDNA molecule was performed by a template-switch adaptor with 12 random nucleotides. From the 5' RACE reads, TCRdb called clonotypes with MiXCR, one entry per CDR3 protein. The profile shows fewer than 750,000 distinct CDR3 sequences, about 45% of them singletons. The source is an elderly man in good health. The sequenced material came from blood.

This chain's CDR3 is CASRLTLGGSIQYF. The DNA of the CDR3 is TGCGCCAGCAGGCTTACTCTGGGAGGGTCCATTCAGTACTTC. The chain links TRBV5-1 to TRBJ2-4, with TRBD2 matching 7 bases. J was trimmed by 9 bases and V by 5 bases; bases with no gene match: 11. CDR3 length equals 14 residues. CDR1 SGHRS and CDR2 YFSETQ come from the germline V gene. The whole variable domain, filled in from reference TRBV5-1 and TRBJ2-4, reads KAGVTQTPRYLIKTRGQQVTLSCSPISGHRSVSWYQQTPGQGLQFLFEYFSETQRNKGNFPGRFSGRQFSNSRSEMNVSTLELGDSALYLCASRLTLGGSIQYFGAGTRLSVL.